What follows describes a single T cell receptor beta chain. Its antigen is still unknown. The record has no base qualities; no much larger clone is one base away. The data belong to a study of T cell responses to AZD1222 COVID-19 vaccine listed by TCRdb under 2021. For the wider study: A total of 233 trial participants underwent TCR sequencing, of whom about 200 had received two doses of AZD1222 and about 26 had received two doses of the MenACWY control vaccine. Trial participants were enrolled by age into subgroups of 18-55, 56-69 and 70-plus years, and around 150, 28 and 57 TCR-sequenced participants, respectively, were included in these subgroups.

This specimen's time point label, interpreted: about 28 days (+/-7) after the second vaccine dose. AZD1222 recipients with second doses at about 4 weeks or about 12 weeks were pooled, because spike-specific TCR depth and breadth did not differ between schedules. Samples from vaccinated people were obtained from the UK trials COV001 and COV002, which included a single-blind randomized controlled phase 2/3 trial of AZD1222 (ChAdOx1 nCoV-19) in healthy adults. Trial participant PBMC samples were collected at day 0 and day 28 after the second dose for TCRbeta chain sequencing. The CDR3 regions of human TCRbeta chains were analyzed by immunosequencing. The study's processing was this. Repertoire TCRs were matched against a reference library of SARS-CoV-2-specific TCRs generated with the MIRA antigen-specificity platform. Breadth was defined as the fraction of unique TCRs that were SARS-CoV-2-associated. Depth was defined as the fraction of total T cells that were SARS-CoV-2-associated. Using the MIRA data, each spike-specific TCR was assigned both to the spike region to which the TCR was reactive and to a CD4 or CD8 class. Log10-transformed breadth and depth values were compared by one-way ANOVA with Sidak's multiple comparisons tests. What TCRdb holds here is the immuneACCESS table cut down to in-frame rearrangements. Part of the clones is not present; checked against another copy, under half of the missing clones reflect an unresolved V gene, and the others are unexplained. V, J and clone size derive from that table, while D and trimming were established from the DNA sequence. The table for this sample lists 150,000 to 200,000 clones; 88% of them were counted only once. Clones ranked in the top ten supply roughly 4% of the sample.

The investigation overall reported the following: A significant rise in spike-specific TCR breadth and depth was observed after two AZD1222 doses relative to day 0 and relative to MenACWY recipients. Epitopes outside the regions mutated in the B.1.351 and B.1.1.7 variants were reportedly recognized by nearly half of the unique spike-specific TCRs. The 56-69-year group was small, and its depth increase did not reach significance, likely because of low power. Participants were mostly white British, with more females than males. The authors suggested clonal diversity may have been underestimated. CD4 TCRs associated with the vaccine covered the entire spike protein, and the dominant responses were in regions 160-218 and 743-854. Because no day 14 peak-response samples were available, repertoires were characterized only after the peak T cell response. Conclusions about previously exposed vaccinees were limited because only six AZD1222 recipients were SARS-CoV-2 seropositive at baseline.

The sequencing here drew on peripheral blood, taken 28 days after the second AZD1222 dose. This TCR came from an adult who received the AZD1222 COVID-19 vaccine.

The DNA sequence is as follows: TGTGCCAGCGGGGGGCAGGCCTCGAGCAATCAGCCCCAGCATTTT. Its product reads: CASGGQASSNQPQHF. The rearrangement combines TRBV2 with TRBJ1-5; possibly the D gene is TRBD1, per 6 matching bases. CDR1 and CDR2, per the germline V gene, are SNHLY and FYNNEI. V gives up 8 bases and J gives up 1 base, and the segment between their germline ends measures 15 bases. The CDR3 runs 15 amino acids, cysteine and phenylalanine included. The retained sequence is limited to the CDR3, 45 bases, with the frame set at the first base. Supplemented by the reference TRBV2 and TRBJ1-5 proteins around the CDR3, the complete variable domain is EPEVTQTPSHQVTQMGQEVILRCVPISNHLYFYWYRQILGQKVEFLVSFYNNEISEKSEIFDDQFSVERPDGSNFTLKIRSTKLEDSAMYFCASGGQASSNQPQHFGDGTRLSIL.